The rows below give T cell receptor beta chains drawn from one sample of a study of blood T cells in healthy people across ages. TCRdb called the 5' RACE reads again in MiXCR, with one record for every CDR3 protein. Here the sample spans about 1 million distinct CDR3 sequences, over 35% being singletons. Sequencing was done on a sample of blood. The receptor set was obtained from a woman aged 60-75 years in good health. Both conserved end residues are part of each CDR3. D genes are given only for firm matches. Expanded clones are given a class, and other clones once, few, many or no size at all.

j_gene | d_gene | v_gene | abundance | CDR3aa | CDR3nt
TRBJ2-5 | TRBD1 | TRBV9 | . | CASSARDRDRETQYF | TGTGCCAGCAGCGCCCGGGACAGGGACCGAGAGACCCAGTACTTC
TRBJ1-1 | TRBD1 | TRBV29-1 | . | CSVEGWGQGASEAFF | TGCAGCGTTGAAGGATGGGGACAGGGGGCTTCAGAAGCTTTCTTT
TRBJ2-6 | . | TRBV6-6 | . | CASSATGPSGANVLTF | TGTGCCAGCAGCGCAACTGGCCCCTCTGGGGCCAACGTCCTGACTTTC
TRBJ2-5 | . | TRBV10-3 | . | CAISESRLVIEETQYF | TGTGCCATCAGTGAATCGAGACTAGTGATTGAAGAGACCCAGTACTTC
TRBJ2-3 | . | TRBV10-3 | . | CAIRVGLVGQGTDTQYF | TGTGCCATCAGAGTGGGCCTAGTTGGGCAGGGCACAGATACGCAGTATTTT
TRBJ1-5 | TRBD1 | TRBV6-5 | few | CASSKQGSANQPQHF | TGTGCCAGCAGTAAACAGGGGTCAGCAAATCAGCCCCAGCATTTT
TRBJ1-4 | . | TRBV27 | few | CASSLDTRKLFF | TGTGCCAGCAGTTTAGATACAAGAAAACTGTTTTTT
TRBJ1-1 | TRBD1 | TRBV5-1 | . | CASSLRVPQGAVSGMNTEAFF | TGCGCCAGCAGCTTAAGGGTCCCCCAGGGGGCAGTTTCTGGGATGAACACTGAAGCTTTCTTT
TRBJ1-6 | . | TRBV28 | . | CVSTTGSSYNSPLHF | TGTGTCAGCACCACTGGTAGCTCCTATAATTCACCCCTCCACTTT
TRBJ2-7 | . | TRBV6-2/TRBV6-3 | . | CASRDYGGQYF | TGTGCCAGCAGGGACTACGGCGGGCAGTACTTC
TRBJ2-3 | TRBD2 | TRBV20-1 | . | CSALGLAGEGGTDTQYF | TGCAGTGCCCTCGGACTAGCGGGAGAAGGGGGCACAGATACGCAGTATTTT
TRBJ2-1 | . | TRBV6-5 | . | CASSPSTIYNEQFF | TGTGCCAGCAGCCCGTCAACTATCTACAATGAGCAGTTCTTC
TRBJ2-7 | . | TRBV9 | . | CASSVPSEVSYEQYF | TGTGCCAGCAGCGTGCCTTCGGAGGTCTCCTACGAGCAGTACTTC
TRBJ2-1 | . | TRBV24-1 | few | CATSDLYSGNWNEQFF | TGTGCCACCAGTGATTTGTACAGTGGGAACTGGAATGAGCAGTTCTTC
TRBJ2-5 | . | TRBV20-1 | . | CSARDIGDPGETQYF | TGCAGTGCTAGAGATATAGGGGACCCGGGGGAGACCCAGTACTTC
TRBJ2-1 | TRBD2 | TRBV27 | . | CASSLWGGLAGEQFF | TGTGCCAGCAGTTTATGGGGTGGACTAGCAGGCGAGCAGTTCTTC
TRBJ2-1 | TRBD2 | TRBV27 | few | CASSPASGRYNEQFF | TGTGCCAGCAGTCCGGCTAGCGGGAGGTACAATGAGCAGTTCTTC
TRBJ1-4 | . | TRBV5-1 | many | CASSAGQSSRGTNEKLFF | TGCGCCAGCAGCGCCGGACAGTCTTCAAGGGGTACTAATGAAAAACTGTTTTTT